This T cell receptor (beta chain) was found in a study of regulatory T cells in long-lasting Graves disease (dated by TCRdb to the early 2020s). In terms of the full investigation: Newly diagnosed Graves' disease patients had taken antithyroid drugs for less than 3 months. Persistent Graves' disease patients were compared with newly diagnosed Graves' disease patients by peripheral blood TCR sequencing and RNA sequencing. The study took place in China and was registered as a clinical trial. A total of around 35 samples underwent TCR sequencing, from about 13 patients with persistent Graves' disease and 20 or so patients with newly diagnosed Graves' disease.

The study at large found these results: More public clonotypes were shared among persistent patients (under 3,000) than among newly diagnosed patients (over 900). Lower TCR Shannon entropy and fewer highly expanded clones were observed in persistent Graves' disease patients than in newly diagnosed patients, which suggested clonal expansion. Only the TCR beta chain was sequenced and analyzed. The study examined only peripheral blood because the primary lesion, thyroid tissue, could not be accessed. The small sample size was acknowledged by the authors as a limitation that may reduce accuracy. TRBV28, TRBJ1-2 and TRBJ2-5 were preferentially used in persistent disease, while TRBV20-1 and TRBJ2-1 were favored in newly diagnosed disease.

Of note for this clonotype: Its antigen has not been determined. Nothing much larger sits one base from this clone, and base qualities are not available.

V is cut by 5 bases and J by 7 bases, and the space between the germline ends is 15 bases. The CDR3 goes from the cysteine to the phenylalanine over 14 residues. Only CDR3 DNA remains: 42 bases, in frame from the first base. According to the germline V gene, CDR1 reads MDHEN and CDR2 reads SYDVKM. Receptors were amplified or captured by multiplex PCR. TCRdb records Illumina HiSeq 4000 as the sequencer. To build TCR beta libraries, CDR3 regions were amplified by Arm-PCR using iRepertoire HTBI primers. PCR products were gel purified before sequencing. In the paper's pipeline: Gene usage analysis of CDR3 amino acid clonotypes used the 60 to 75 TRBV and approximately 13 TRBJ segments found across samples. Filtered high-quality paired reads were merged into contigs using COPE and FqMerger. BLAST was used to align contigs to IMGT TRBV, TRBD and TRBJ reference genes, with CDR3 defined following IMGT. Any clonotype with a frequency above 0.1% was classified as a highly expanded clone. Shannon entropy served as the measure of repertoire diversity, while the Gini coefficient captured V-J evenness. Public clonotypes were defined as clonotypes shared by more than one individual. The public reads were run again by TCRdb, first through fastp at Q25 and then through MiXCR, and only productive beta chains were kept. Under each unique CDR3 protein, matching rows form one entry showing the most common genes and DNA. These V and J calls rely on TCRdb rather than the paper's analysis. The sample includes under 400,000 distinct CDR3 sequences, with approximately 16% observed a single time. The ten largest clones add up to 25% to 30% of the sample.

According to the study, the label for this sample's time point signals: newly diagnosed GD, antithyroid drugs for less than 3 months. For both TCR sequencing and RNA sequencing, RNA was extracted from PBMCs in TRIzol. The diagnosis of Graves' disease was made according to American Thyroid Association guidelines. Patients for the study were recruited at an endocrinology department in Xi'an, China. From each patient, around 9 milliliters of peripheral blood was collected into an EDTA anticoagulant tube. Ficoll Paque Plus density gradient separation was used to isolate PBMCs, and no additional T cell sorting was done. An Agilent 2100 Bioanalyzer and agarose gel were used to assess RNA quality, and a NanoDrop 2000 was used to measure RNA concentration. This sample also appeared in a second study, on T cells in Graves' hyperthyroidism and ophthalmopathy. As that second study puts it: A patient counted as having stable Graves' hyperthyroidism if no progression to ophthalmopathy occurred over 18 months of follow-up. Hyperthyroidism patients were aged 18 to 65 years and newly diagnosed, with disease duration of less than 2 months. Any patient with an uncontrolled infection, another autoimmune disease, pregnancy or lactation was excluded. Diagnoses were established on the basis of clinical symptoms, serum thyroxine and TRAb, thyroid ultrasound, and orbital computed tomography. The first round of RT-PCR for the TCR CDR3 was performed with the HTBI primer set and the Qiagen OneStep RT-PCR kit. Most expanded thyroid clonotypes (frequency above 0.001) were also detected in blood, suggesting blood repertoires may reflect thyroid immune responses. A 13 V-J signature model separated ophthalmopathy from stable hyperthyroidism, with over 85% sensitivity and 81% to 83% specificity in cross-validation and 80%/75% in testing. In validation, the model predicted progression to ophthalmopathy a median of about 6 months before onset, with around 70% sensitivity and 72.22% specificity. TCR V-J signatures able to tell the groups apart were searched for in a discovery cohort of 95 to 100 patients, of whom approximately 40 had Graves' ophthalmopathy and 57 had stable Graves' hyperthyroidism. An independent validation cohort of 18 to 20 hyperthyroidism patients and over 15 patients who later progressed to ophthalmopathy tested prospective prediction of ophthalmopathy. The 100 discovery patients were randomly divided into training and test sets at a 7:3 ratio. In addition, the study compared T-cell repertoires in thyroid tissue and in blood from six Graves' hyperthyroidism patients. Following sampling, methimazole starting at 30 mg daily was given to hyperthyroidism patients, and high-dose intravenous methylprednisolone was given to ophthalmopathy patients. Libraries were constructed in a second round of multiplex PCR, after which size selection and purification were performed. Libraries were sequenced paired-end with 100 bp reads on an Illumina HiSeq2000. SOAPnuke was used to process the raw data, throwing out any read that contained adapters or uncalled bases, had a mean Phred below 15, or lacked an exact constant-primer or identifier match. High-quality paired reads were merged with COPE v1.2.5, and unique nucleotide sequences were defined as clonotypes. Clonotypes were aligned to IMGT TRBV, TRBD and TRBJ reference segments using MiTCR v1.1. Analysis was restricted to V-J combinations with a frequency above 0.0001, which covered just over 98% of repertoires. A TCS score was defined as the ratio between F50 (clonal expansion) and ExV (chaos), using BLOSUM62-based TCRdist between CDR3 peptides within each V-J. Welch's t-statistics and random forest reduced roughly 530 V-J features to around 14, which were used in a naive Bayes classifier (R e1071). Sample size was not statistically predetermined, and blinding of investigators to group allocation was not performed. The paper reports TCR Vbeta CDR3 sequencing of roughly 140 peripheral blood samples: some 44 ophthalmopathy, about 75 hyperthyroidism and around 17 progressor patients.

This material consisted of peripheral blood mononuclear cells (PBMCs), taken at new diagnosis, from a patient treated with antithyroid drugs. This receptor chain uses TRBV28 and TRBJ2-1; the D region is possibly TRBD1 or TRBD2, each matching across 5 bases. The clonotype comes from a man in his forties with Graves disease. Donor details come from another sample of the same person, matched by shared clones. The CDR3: CASSVRGVGNEQFF. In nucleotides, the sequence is TGTGCCAGCAGTGTACGAGGGGTGGGAAATGAGCAGTTCTTC. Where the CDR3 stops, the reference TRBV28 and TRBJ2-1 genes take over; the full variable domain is DVKVTQSSRYLVKRTGEKVFLECVQDMDHENMFWYRQDPGLGLRLIYFSYDVKMKEKGDIPEGYSVSREKKERFSLILESASTNQTSMYLCASSVRGVGNEQFFGPGTRLTVL.